The following is a T cell receptor beta chain sequence with its context. Sample-barcoded 5' priming and a J-beta primer mix drove a second PCR of 7 to 11 cycles. Each cDNA molecule was tagged by a template-switch adaptor with 12 random nucleotides. TCRdb itself ran the 5' RACE reads through MiXCR, one entry per CDR3 protein. Among hundreds of thousands of distinct CDR3 sequences listed, 45% to 50% were seen once. These data originate in a study of blood T cells in healthy people across ages. The CDR3 covers 16 residues. Germline V lookup: CDR1 KGHDR, CDR2 SFDVKD. With 3 bases removed from V and 4 bases from J, the gap between germline ends came to 15 bases.

V gene TRBV24-1 combines with J gene TRBJ2-1; D may be TRBD1 or TRBD2 (5 bases each). The sequence was obtained from an older woman in good health. Sequencing input: blood. The CDR3 protein is CATSDTRRGGYNEQFF. The CDR3 coding sequence is TGTGCCACCAGTGATACTAGAAGGGGCGGATACAATGAGCAGTTCTTC.